This TCR beta chain is drawn from a study of shared T cell receptors in the human thymus (dated by TCRdb to the early 2020s). For the study in its entirety: The study investigated the way shared, self-reactive T-cell receptor alpha chains are produced in the human thymus.

The library relied on the immunoSEQ multiplex PCR assay. As stored in TCRdb, this immuneACCESS dataset retains in-frame rearrangements with V and J assigned. A fraction of the clones does not appear; measured against another copy, unresolved V genes explain less than half of the discrepancy, and the remainder lacks a known reason. Recorded for this sample are about 380,000 clones; 85% to 95% of them occurred a single time. Clones ranked in the top ten supply approximately 0.02% of the sample. Turning to this clone: This clone's antigen is unknown. No base quality information exists; no much larger clone differs at one position.

For this chain, trimming is 0 bases at the V end and 2 bases at the J end, and the number of junction bases without a gene match is 2. CDR1 and CDR2, per the germline V gene, are ENHRY and SYGVKD. From its cysteine to its phenylalanine, the CDR3 spans 15 amino acids. The DNA shown is the 45-base CDR3, in frame from base 1. This clonotype was sampled from a human donor. Material: thymocytes. Recombination joined TRBV10-3 with TRBJ2-7, and 9 bases in between align with TRBD1. In nucleotides, the sequence is TGTGCCATCAGTGAGTCTCGGACAGGGGCCTACGAGCAGTACTTC. Its protein product is CAISESRTGAYEQYF.